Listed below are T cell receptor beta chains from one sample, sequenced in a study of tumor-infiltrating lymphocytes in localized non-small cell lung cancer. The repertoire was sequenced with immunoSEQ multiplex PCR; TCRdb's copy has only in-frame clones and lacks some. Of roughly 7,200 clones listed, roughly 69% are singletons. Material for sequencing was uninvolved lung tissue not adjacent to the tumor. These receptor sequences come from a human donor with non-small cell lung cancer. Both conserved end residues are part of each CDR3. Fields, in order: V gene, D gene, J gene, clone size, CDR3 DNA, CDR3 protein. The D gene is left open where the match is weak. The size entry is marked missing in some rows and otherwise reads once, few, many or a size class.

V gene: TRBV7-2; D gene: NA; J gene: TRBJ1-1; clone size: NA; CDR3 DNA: TGTGCCAGCAGCTCAACAGGAGCGAACACTGAAGCTTTCTTT; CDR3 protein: CASSSTGANTEAFF
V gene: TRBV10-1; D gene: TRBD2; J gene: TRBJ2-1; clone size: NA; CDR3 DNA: TGCGCCAGCAGTGAGCGGGCGGGAGTCGGTGAGCAGTTCTTC; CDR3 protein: CASSERAGVGEQFF
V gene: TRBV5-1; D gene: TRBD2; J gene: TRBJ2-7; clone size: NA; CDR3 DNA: TGCGCCAGCAGCTTGGGTTACAGCGGGAGCGAGCAGTACTTC; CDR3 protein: CASSLGYSGSEQYF
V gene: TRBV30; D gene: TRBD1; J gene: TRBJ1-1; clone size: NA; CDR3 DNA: TGTGCCTGGGGACTAGGACAGGTATACACTGAAGCTTTCTTT; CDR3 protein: CAWGLGQVYTEAFF
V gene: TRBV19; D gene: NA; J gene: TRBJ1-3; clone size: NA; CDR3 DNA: TGTGCCAGTAGTATCCAGGGAGTTCCTGGAAACACCATATATTTT; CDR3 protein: CASSIQGVPGNTIYF
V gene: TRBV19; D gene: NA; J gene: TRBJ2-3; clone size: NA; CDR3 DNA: TGTGCCAGTAGTATTGGCGGGACGCACACAGATACGCAGTATTTT; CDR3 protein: CASSIGGTHTDTQYF
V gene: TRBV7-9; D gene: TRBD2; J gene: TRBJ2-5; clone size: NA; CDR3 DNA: TGTGCCAGCAGCTATAGCGGGAACCAAGAGACCCAGTACTTC; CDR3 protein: CASSYSGNQETQYF
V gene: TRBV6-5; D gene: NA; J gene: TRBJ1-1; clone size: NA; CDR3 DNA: TGTGCCAGCAGTTACGAACGGGTAGGGTGGGCTGAAGCTTTCTTT; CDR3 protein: CASSYERVGWAEAFF
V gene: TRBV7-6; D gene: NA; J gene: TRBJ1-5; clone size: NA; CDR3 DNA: TGTGCCAGCAGCTTAGCGCTGGGGGAGGGGGAGCCCCAGCATTTT; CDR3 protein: CASSLALGEGEPQHF
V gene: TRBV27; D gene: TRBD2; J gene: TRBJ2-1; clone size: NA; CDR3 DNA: TGTGCCAGCAGAGGACTAGGCGGTAATGAGCAGTTCTTC; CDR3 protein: CASRGLGGNEQFF
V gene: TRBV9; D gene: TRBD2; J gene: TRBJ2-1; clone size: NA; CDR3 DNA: TGTGCCAGCAGCGAAGGGACTAGCGGATTCTCCTACAATGAGCAGTTCTTC; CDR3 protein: CASSEGTSGFSYNEQFF
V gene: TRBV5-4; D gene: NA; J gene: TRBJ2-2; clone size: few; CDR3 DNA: TGTGCCAGCAGGGGACTCCCGAACACCGGGGAGCTGTTTTTT; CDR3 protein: CASRGLPNTGELFF
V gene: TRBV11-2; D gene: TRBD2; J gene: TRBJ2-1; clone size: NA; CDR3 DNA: TGTGCCAGCAGCAGGACTAGCGGGCTCTACAATGAGCAGTTCTTC; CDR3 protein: CASSRTSGLYNEQFF
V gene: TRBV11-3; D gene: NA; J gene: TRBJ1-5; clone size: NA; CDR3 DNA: TGTGCCAGCAGCTTAGCTAGCAATCAGCCCCAGCATTTT; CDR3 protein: CASSLASNQPQHF
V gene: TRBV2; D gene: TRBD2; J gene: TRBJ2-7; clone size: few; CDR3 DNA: TGTGCCAGCAGTGGCCCAGCGGGAGTTTCCTACGAGCAGTACTTC; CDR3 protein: CASSGPAGVSYEQYF
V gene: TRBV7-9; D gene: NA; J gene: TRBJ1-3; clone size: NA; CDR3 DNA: TGTGCCAGCAGCTTAAACCCCGGCCGGGGGCGAGTTACTGGAAACACCATATATTTT; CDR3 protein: CASSLNPGRGRVTGNTIYF